Listed below are T cell receptor beta chains from one sample, sequenced in a study of cytomegalovirus exposure and HLA in healthy donors. Method: immunoSEQ multiplex PCR; TCRdb's copy keeps in-frame clones and lacks some. This sample lists 150,000 to 200,000 clones; its ten largest clones have 0.79%. The sequencing input was PBMCs. These receptor sequences come from a woman between 18 and 30 years old in good health and CMV-seropositive. CDR3s include the opening cysteine and the closing phenylalanine or tryptophan. Fields, in order: D gene, J gene, V gene, CDR3 length, CDR3 protein, CDR3 DNA. The D gene is left open where the match is weak.

D gene: .
J gene: TRBJ1-1
V gene: TRBV19
CDR3 length: 16
CDR3 protein: CASSFRLRGKGTEAFF
CDR3 DNA: TGTGCCAGTAGTTTCCGACTCCGGGGAAAGGGCACTGAAGCTTTCTTT

D gene: .
J gene: TRBJ2-7
V gene: TRBV27
CDR3 length: 11
CDR3 protein: CASSGWDMQYF
CDR3 DNA: TGTGCCAGCAGTGGGTGGGACATGCAGTACTTC

D gene: .
J gene: TRBJ2-2
V gene: TRBV21-1
CDR3 length: 17
CDR3 protein: CASKEGRGGESTGELFF
CDR3 DNA: TGTGCCAGCAAGGAGGGAAGGGGAGGTGAGAGCACCGGGGAGCTGTTTTTT

D gene: TRBD2
J gene: TRBJ2-7
V gene: TRBV10-2
CDR3 length: 15
CDR3 protein: CASRLPGGGAYEQYF
CDR3 DNA: TGCGCCAGCCGTCTCCCGGGCGGGGGGGCGTATGAGCAGTACTTC

D gene: .
J gene: TRBJ2-7
V gene: TRBV30
CDR3 length: 14
CDR3 protein: CAWSVLSGPYEQYF
CDR3 DNA: TGTGCCTGGAGTGTACTGAGCGGCCCCTACGAGCAGTACTTC

D gene: .
J gene: TRBJ1-4
V gene: TRBV30
CDR3 length: 15
CDR3 protein: CAWSVGSATNEKLFF
CDR3 DNA: TGTGCCTGGAGTGTAGGGAGTGCAACTAATGAAAAACTGTTTTTT

D gene: TRBD2
J gene: TRBJ2-5
V gene: TRBV30
CDR3 length: 14
CDR3 protein: CAGSRLAGSETQYF
CDR3 DNA: TGTGCCGGGAGTAGGCTAGCGGGTTCAGAGACCCAGTACTTC

D gene: .
J gene: TRBJ1-5
V gene: TRBV10-3
CDR3 length: 15
CDR3 protein: CAISESRNSNQPQHF
CDR3 DNA: TGTGCCATCAGTGAGTCTAGAAATAGCAATCAGCCCCAGCATTTT

D gene: .
J gene: TRBJ2-1
V gene: TRBV5-1
CDR3 length: 17
CDR3 protein: CASSLDHSGVDYNEQFF
CDR3 DNA: TGCGCCAGCAGCTTGGATCATTCGGGAGTAGATTACAATGAGCAGTTCTTC

D gene: TRBD1
J gene: TRBJ2-1
V gene: TRBV30
CDR3 length: 12
CDR3 protein: CAWRVRGHEQFF
CDR3 DNA: TGTGCCTGGAGGGTTAGGGGGCATGAGCAGTTCTTC

D gene: .
J gene: TRBJ1-1
V gene: TRBV11-3
CDR3 length: 13
CDR3 protein: CASSWTEGTEAFF
CDR3 DNA: TGTGCCAGCAGCTGGACAGAGGGGACTGAAGCTTTCTTT

D gene: TRBD1
J gene: TRBJ2-7
V gene: TRBV6-1
CDR3 length: 13
CDR3 protein: CAIFGTEFYEQYF
CDR3 DNA: TGTGCCATCTTCGGGACAGAGTTCTACGAGCAGTACTTC

D gene: .
J gene: TRBJ1-2
V gene: TRBV18
CDR3 length: 17
CDR3 protein: CASSPLPPQAYPYGYTF
CDR3 DNA: TGTGCCAGCTCGCCCCTCCCCCCACAGGCTTACCCATATGGCTACACCTTC

D gene: .
J gene: TRBJ1-4
V gene: TRBV7-6
CDR3 length: 15
CDR3 protein: CASSLQAATNEKLFF
CDR3 DNA: TGTGCCAGCAGCTTACAGGCTGCCACTAATGAAAAACTGTTTTTT

D gene: .
J gene: TRBJ2-4
V gene: TRBV14
CDR3 length: 15
CDR3 protein: CASSPRGLAKNIQYF
CDR3 DNA: TGTGCCAGCAGCCCTCGAGGGCTAGCCAAAAACATTCAGTACTTC

D gene: TRBD1
J gene: TRBJ2-2
V gene: TRBV19
CDR3 length: 16
CDR3 protein: CASSAPGQLNTGELFF
CDR3 DNA: TGTGCCAGTAGTGCACCGGGACAGTTGAACACCGGGGAGCTGTTTTTT

D gene: TRBD1
J gene: TRBJ1-1
V gene: TRBV6-6
CDR3 length: 14
CDR3 protein: CASSYSTGWTEAFF
CDR3 DNA: TGTGCCAGCAGTTACTCGACAGGGTGGACTGAAGCTTTCTTT

D gene: .
J gene: TRBJ2-3
V gene: TRBV7-7
CDR3 length: 14
CDR3 protein: CASSLDSATDTQYF
CDR3 DNA: TGTGCTAGCAGCCTGGACAGCGCCACAGATACGCAGTATTTT

D gene: .
J gene: TRBJ1-5
V gene: TRBV6-4
CDR3 length: 13
CDR3 protein: CASSLDSNQPQHF
CDR3 DNA: TGTGCCAGCAGTTTGGACAGTAATCAGCCCCAGCATTTT

D gene: TRBD2
J gene: TRBJ2-3
V gene: TRBV12-5
CDR3 length: 17
CDR3 protein: CASGLVVVAGGADTQYF
CDR3 DNA: TGTGCTAGTGGTTTGGTAGTCGTAGCGGGGGGGGCAGATACGCAGTATTTT

D gene: TRBD1
J gene: TRBJ2-7
V gene: TRBV27
CDR3 length: 14
CDR3 protein: CASSSTGISHEQYF
CDR3 DNA: TGTGCCAGCAGTTCGACAGGGATCAGCCACGAGCAGTACTTC

D gene: TRBD1
J gene: TRBJ1-4
V gene: TRBV11-1
CDR3 length: 14
CDR3 protein: CASSLQGAGEKLFF
CDR3 DNA: TGTGCCAGCAGCTTGCAGGGGGCCGGTGAAAAACTGTTTTTT

D gene: .
J gene: TRBJ2-5
V gene: TRBV5-1
CDR3 length: 13
CDR3 protein: CAGSRGYQETQYF
CDR3 DNA: TGCGCCGGCTCCAGGGGCTACCAAGAGACCCAGTACTTC

D gene: .
J gene: TRBJ2-2
V gene: TRBV5-1
CDR3 length: 14
CDR3 protein: CASSPGVNTGELFF
CDR3 DNA: TGCGCCAGCAGCCCAGGGGTAAACACCGGGGAGCTGTTTTTT

D gene: TRBD2
J gene: TRBJ2-5
V gene: TRBV30
CDR3 length: 15
CDR3 protein: CAWTRLAGFQETQYF
CDR3 DNA: TGTGCCTGGACCAGACTAGCGGGCTTTCAAGAGACCCAGTACTTC

D gene: TRBD2
J gene: TRBJ2-5
V gene: TRBV30
CDR3 length: 14
CDR3 protein: CAWSLTSGGGAQYF
CDR3 DNA: TGTGCCTGGAGTCTTACTAGCGGGGGTGGGGCCCAGTACTTC

D gene: TRBD2
J gene: TRBJ2-7
V gene: TRBV11-2
CDR3 length: 14
CDR3 protein: CASSLLGGRYEQYF
CDR3 DNA: TGTGCCAGCAGCTTACTCGGCGGGAGATACGAGCAGTACTTC

D gene: .
J gene: TRBJ2-7
V gene: TRBV5-4
CDR3 length: 13
CDR3 protein: CASSEGHGYEQYF
CDR3 DNA: TGTGCCAGCAGCGAGGGACACGGCTACGAGCAGTACTTC

D gene: .
J gene: TRBJ2-3
V gene: TRBV6-5
CDR3 length: 15
CDR3 protein: CASSYSGVSTDTQYF
CDR3 DNA: TGTGCCAGCAGTTACTCAGGGGTCTCCACAGATACGCAGTATTTT

D gene: TRBD1
J gene: TRBJ2-2
V gene: TRBV25-1
CDR3 length: 14
CDR3 protein: CASNQDRGDGELFF
CDR3 DNA: TGTGCCAGCAACCAGGACAGGGGCGACGGGGAGCTGTTTTTT

D gene: TRBD1
J gene: TRBJ1-2
V gene: TRBV5-6
CDR3 length: 15
CDR3 protein: CASSFRDRGNYGYTF
CDR3 DNA: TGTGCCAGCAGCTTCCGGGACAGGGGAAACTATGGCTACACCTTC

D gene: TRBD2
J gene: TRBJ2-3
V gene: TRBV19
CDR3 length: 13
CDR3 protein: CASSIGGGDTQYF
CDR3 DNA: TGTGCCAGTAGTATAGGGGGGGGAGATACGCAGTATTTT

D gene: .
J gene: TRBJ1-2
V gene: TRBV7-2
CDR3 length: 13
CDR3 protein: CASSQRLLYGYTF
CDR3 DNA: TGTGCCAGCAGTCAGCGTTTGCTCTATGGCTACACCTTC

D gene: .
J gene: TRBJ2-1
V gene: TRBV15
CDR3 length: 15
CDR3 protein: CATSRVSDYYNEQFF
CDR3 DNA: TGTGCCACCAGCAGAGTCTCCGACTACTACAATGAGCAGTTCTTC

D gene: .
J gene: TRBJ1-1
V gene: TRBV10-1
CDR3 length: 13
CDR3 protein: CASQSTGNTEAFF
CDR3 DNA: TGCGCCAGCCAATCGACGGGGAACACTGAAGCTTTCTTT

D gene: TRBD1
J gene: TRBJ2-7
V gene: TRBV4-3
CDR3 length: 15
CDR3 protein: CASSHDGTGNYEQYF
CDR3 DNA: TGCGCCAGCAGCCACGACGGGACAGGGAACTACGAGCAGTACTTC

D gene: TRBD1
J gene: TRBJ2-2
V gene: TRBV19
CDR3 length: 14
CDR3 protein: CASTSDRVVGELFF
CDR3 DNA: TGTGCCAGTACCTCGGACAGGGTCGTCGGGGAGCTGTTTTTT

D gene: TRBD1
J gene: TRBJ1-1
V gene: TRBV27
CDR3 length: 16
CDR3 protein: CASTSADRGRNTEAFF
CDR3 DNA: TGTGCCAGCACCTCCGCGGACAGGGGGAGGAACACTGAAGCTTTCTTT

D gene: TRBD1
J gene: TRBJ1-2
V gene: TRBV2
CDR3 length: 13
CDR3 protein: CASSGQGFYGYTF
CDR3 DNA: TGTGCCAGCAGTGGACAGGGATTCTATGGCTACACCTTC

D gene: .
J gene: TRBJ2-7
V gene: TRBV18
CDR3 length: 16
CDR3 protein: CASSPQAGSKGYEQYF
CDR3 DNA: TGTGCCAGCTCACCACAGGCAGGGTCAAAAGGCTACGAGCAGTACTTC

D gene: TRBD1
J gene: TRBJ2-5
V gene: TRBV29-1
CDR3 length: 14
CDR3 protein: CSVERSDRVKTQYF
CDR3 DNA: TGCAGCGTTGAGCGGTCGGACAGGGTGAAGACCCAGTACTTC

D gene: TRBD2
J gene: TRBJ2-5
V gene: TRBV5-1
CDR3 length: 18
CDR3 protein: CASSSGLAGDKYQETQYF
CDR3 DNA: TGCGCCAGCAGCTCGGGACTAGCGGGAGACAAGTACCAAGAGACCCAGTACTTC

D gene: TRBD1
J gene: TRBJ1-5
V gene: TRBV30
CDR3 length: 15
CDR3 protein: CAWSVRDRGTQPQHF
CDR3 DNA: TGTGCCTGGAGTGTACGGGACAGGGGGACGCAGCCCCAGCATTTT

D gene: .
J gene: TRBJ1-2
V gene: TRBV14
CDR3 length: 14
CDR3 protein: CASSLLGGVGGYTF
CDR3 DNA: TGTGCCAGCAGCCTCCTGGGGGGAGTGGGAGGCTACACCTTC

D gene: TRBD1
J gene: TRBJ2-7
V gene: TRBV5-5
CDR3 length: 16
CDR3 protein: CASSLTETGYSYEQYF
CDR3 DNA: TGTGCCAGCAGCTTGACCGAGACAGGGTATTCCTACGAGCAGTACTTC

D gene: .
J gene: TRBJ1-2
V gene: TRBV5-1
CDR3 length: 14
CDR3 protein: CASSFTAEGYGYTF
CDR3 DNA: TGCGCCAGCAGCTTTACAGCGGAAGGCTATGGCTACACCTTC

D gene: .
J gene: TRBJ1-2
V gene: TRBV27
CDR3 length: 14
CDR3 protein: CASSLSSGGDGYTF
CDR3 DNA: TGTGCCAGCAGTTTATCGTCGGGGGGCGATGGCTACACCTTC

D gene: .
J gene: TRBJ2-1
V gene: TRBV7-9
CDR3 length: 14
CDR3 protein: CASSPQTRFGEQFF
CDR3 DNA: TGTGCCAGCAGCCCGCAGACTAGATTTGGTGAGCAGTTCTTC

D gene: TRBD2
J gene: TRBJ2-3
V gene: TRBV6-4
CDR3 length: 15
CDR3 protein: CASRRLAGGTDTQYF
CDR3 DNA: TGTGCCAGCAGACGACTAGCGGGGGGCACAGATACGCAGTATTTT

D gene: TRBD2
J gene: TRBJ2-5
V gene: TRBV2
CDR3 length: 16
CDR3 protein: CASSEGLAGGRKTQYF
CDR3 DNA: TGTGCCAGCAGTGAAGGACTAGCGGGGGGGCGAAAGACCCAGTACTTC

D gene: TRBD2
J gene: TRBJ2-1
V gene: TRBV18
CDR3 length: 16
CDR3 protein: CASSPGTSGAYNEQFF
CDR3 DNA: TGTGCCAGCTCACCAGGGACTAGCGGGGCGTACAATGAGCAGTTCTTC

D gene: TRBD2
J gene: TRBJ2-5
V gene: TRBV29-1
CDR3 length: 17
CDR3 protein: CSVATRLAGGSQETQYF
CDR3 DNA: TGCAGCGTTGCCACCCGACTAGCGGGGGGCTCTCAAGAGACCCAGTACTTC

D gene: TRBD2
J gene: TRBJ2-3
V gene: TRBV5-4
CDR3 length: 16
CDR3 protein: CASSSGLAGVTDTQYF
CDR3 DNA: TGTGCCAGCAGCTCGGGACTAGCGGGGGTCACAGATACGCAGTATTTT

D gene: TRBD2
J gene: TRBJ2-1
V gene: TRBV27
CDR3 length: 16
CDR3 protein: CASRKRREGAYNEQFF
CDR3 DNA: TGTGCCAGCCGTAAACGGCGGGAGGGTGCCTACAATGAGCAGTTCTTC

D gene: TRBD2
J gene: TRBJ2-7
V gene: TRBV7-8
CDR3 length: 18
CDR3 protein: CASSLTSGRFRSSYEQYF
CDR3 DNA: TGTGCCAGCAGCTTGACTAGCGGGAGGTTCAGGAGCTCCTACGAGCAGTACTTC